Below, 31 T cell receptor beta chains from the same sample are listed, as sequenced in a study of blood T cell repertoires in COVID-19. Assay used: immunoSEQ multiplex PCR; TCRdb lists only in-frame clones, some missing. The repertoire holds about 210,000 clones, approximately 88% seen once, with around 10% in the top ten. Sequenced material: PBMCs or T cells enriched from blood (not recorded which). The receptors were sampled from a man aged 18 to 29 with acute COVID-19.

The chain has TRBV28 and TRBJ1-6, with D hard to call. Trimming left V 0 bases short and J 6 bases short, with 12 bases between. From germline, CDR1 is MDHEN and CDR2 SYDVKM. The length of the CDR3 is 16 residues. DNA of the CDR3: TGTGCCAGCAGTTTATGGGGCAGGTGGATTAATTCACCCCTCCACTTT. It specifies CASSLWGRWINSPLHF.

The gene calls are TRBV29-1 and TRBJ2-1; 7 bases agree with TRBD1. Germline V gene lookup returns CDR1 SQVTM and CDR2 ANQGSEA. The CDR3 consists of 12 residues. The ends lost 6 bases at V and 10 bases at J; junction bases unmatched: 9. The CDR3 here is CSVEGQFREQFF. For the CDR3, the DNA is TGCAGCGTCGAGGGACAGTTTCGAGAGCAGTTCTTC.

The chain carries TRBV5-1 and TRBJ1-3; no clear D. This CDR3 has 15 residues. V dropped 0 bases and J dropped 0 bases, with 7 bases sitting between them. The germline V gene encodes CDR1 SGHRS and CDR2 YFSETQ. The CDR3 region is CASSLDGSSGNTIYF. CDR3 DNA sequence: TGCGCCAGCAGCTTGGACGGGTCCTCTGGAAACACCATATATTTT. The complete variable domain, with remaining parts taken from reference TRBV5-1 and TRBJ1-3, reads KAGVTQTPRYLIKTRGQQVTLSCSPISGHRSVSWYQQTPGQGLQFLFEYFSETQRNKGNFPGRFSGRQFSNSRSEMNVSTLELGDSALYLCASSLDGSSGNTIYFGEGSWLTVV.

The chain links TRBV11-3 to TRBJ1-1, with TRBD1 as a possible D gene (6 bases). CDR1 and CDR2 from the germline V gene are SGHNT and YENEEA. V lost 5 bases to trimming and J lost 6 bases, with 10 bases between them. This CDR3 has 12 amino acids. The CDR3 region is CASSAAGAEAFF. CDR3 bases: TGTGCCAGCAGCGCGGCAGGGGCTGAAGCTTTCTTT.

The rearrangement joins TRBV2 to TRBJ1-5, with TRBD1 matching 7 bases. CDR1 is SNHLY and CDR2 is FYNNEI in the germline V gene. The V and J ends lost 6 bases and 7 bases, in that order; junction bases with no gene match: 12. This CDR3 spans 15 amino acids. Here the CDR3 reads CASRLDRASGQPQHF. CDR3 nucleotide sequence: TGTGCCAGCAGGTTAGACAGGGCCTCGGGGCAGCCCCAGCATTTT.

This chain joins TRBV5-1 and TRBJ1-1; TRBD1 might be the D (6 bases). The CDR3 extends over 14 amino acids. CDR1 and CDR2 (germline): SGHRS, YFSETQ. Trimming took 6 bases from V and 0 from J, leaving 12 bases between them. The CDR3 DNA sequence: TGCGCCAGCACCCACGGGACACTGAACACTGAAGCTTTCTTT. Translation: CASTHGTLNTEAFF.

The chain employs TRBV11-2 and TRBJ2-4; no firm D call. This CDR3 contains 14 residues. Germline values: CDR1 SGHAT, CDR2 FQNNGV. With 1 base removed from V and 3 bases from J, the gap between germline ends came to 7 bases. CDR3 loop: CASSLASDKNIQYF. CDR3 nucleotide sequence: TGTGCCAGCAGCTTAGCTAGTGACAAAAACATTCAGTACTTC.

J is TRBJ2-1 and V is TRBV3-1 (or the pseudogene TRBV3-2); the D is unclear. V gave up 4 bases and J gave up 0 bases, with 7 bases separating them. The germline gives CDR1 LGHDT, CDR2 YNNKEL (reference sequence). CDR3 size: 14 residues. The CDR3: CASSPTRSYNEQFF. For the CDR3, the DNA is TGTGCCAGCAGCCCGACACGCTCCTACAATGAGCAGTTCTTC.

This chain connects TRBV29-1 to TRBJ2-7; tentative D call: TRBD1 (6 bases). The germline V and J ends were trimmed by 7 bases and 5 bases, with 15 bases remaining between them. Germline V gene data show CDR1 as SQVTM and CDR2 as ANQGSEA. CDR3 length: 12 amino acids. The chain's CDR3 is CSAQGGVHEQYF. The CDR3 coding sequence is TGCAGCGCCCAAGGGGGTGTCCACGAGCAGTACTTC.

The V and J genes are TRBV5-1 and TRBJ2-1; D possibly corresponds to TRBD2 (6 bases). V lost 3 bases and J 4 bases, leaving 8 bases between the germline ends. Germline CDR1 and CDR2: SGHRS and YFSETQ. This CDR3 is built from 13 residues. For the CDR3, the DNA is TGCGCCAGCAGCTGGACTACTTACAATGAGCAGTTCTTC. Protein product: CASSWTTYNEQFF. The full variable domain, rest sourced from reference TRBV5-1 and TRBJ2-1, is KAGVTQTPRYLIKTRGQQVTLSCSPISGHRSVSWYQQTPGQGLQFLFEYFSETQRNKGNFPGRFSGRQFSNSRSEMNVSTLELGDSALYLCASSWTTYNEQFFGPGTRLTVL.

The DNA of the CDR3 is TGTGCCAGCAGCTGGGGAGGGGAAAAACTGTTTTTT. It is translated as CASSWGGEKLFF. The chain joins TRBV5-6 to TRBJ1-4, with D hard to call. The CDR3 is made up of 12 amino acids. Trimming shortened V by 3 bases and J by 8 bases, and 8 bases separated the two germline ends. The germline V gene has CDR1 SGHDT and CDR2 YYEEEE.

The chain joins TRBV24-1 to TRBJ2-1, with 9 bases fitting TRBD2. The ends lost 4 bases at V and 9 bases at J; junction bases unmatched: 15. The CDR3 covers 17 residues. CDR1 is KGHDR, CDR2 SFDVKD, per germline. The CDR3 spells CATSDPRISGSLSEQFF. For the CDR3, the DNA is TGTGCCACCAGTGACCCCCGGATTAGCGGGAGTCTCAGTGAGCAGTTCTTC.

The rearrangement joins TRBV5-1 to TRBJ2-3, with D unresolved. The CDR3 loop spans 15 amino acids. Trimming removed 4 bases from V and 1 base from J, with 13 bases in between. Germline V gene sequence: CDR1 SGHRS, CDR2 YFSETQ. The CDR3 sequence is CASSPVETRTDTQYF. In DNA form, the CDR3 reads TGCGCCAGCAGCCCGGTGGAGACTCGCACAGATACGCAGTATTTT.

The V and J genes are TRBV2 and TRBJ2-3, with D unresolved. The CDR3 length is 14 residues. Trimming cost V 11 bases and J 4 bases, with 19 bases left between them. Germline assignment: CDR1 SNHLY and CDR2 FYNNEI. The CDR3, as DNA: TGTGCCTCACGGCAGGCCCAGACGGCAGATACGCAGTATTTT. It encodes CASRQAQTADTQYF. Complete variable domain (other parts from reference TRBV2 and TRBJ2-3): EPEVTQTPSHQVTQMGQEVILRCVPISNHLYFYWYRQILGQKVEFLVSFYNNEISEKSEIFDDQFSVERPDGSNFTLKIRSTKLEDSAMYFCASRQAQTADTQYFGPGTRLTVL.

The V gene is TRBV7-9, the J gene TRBJ1-2; perhaps TRBD1 as D (6 bases). Germline assignment: CDR1 SEHNR and CDR2 FQNEAQ (reference sequence). V was shortened by 4 bases and J by 0 bases, with 12 bases between the two germline ends. The CDR3 sequence is 15 residues long. For the CDR3, the DNA is TGTGCCAGCAGCTACGATTGGACAGCTAACTATGGCTACACCTTC. Encoded protein: CASSYDWTANYGYTF. The full variable domain, rest sourced from reference TRBV7-9 and TRBJ1-2, is DTGVSQNPRHKITKRGQNVTFRCDPISEHNRLYWYRQTLGQGPEFLTYFQNEAQLEKSRLLSDRFSAERPKGSFSTLEIQRTEQGDSAMYLCASSYDWTANYGYTFGSGTRLTVV.

The V and J genes are TRBV29-1 and TRBJ2-2; 8 positions match TRBD1. The CDR3 is made up of 14 amino acids. Germline V gives CDR1 SQVTM, CDR2 ANQGSEA. The V segment lost 6 bases and the J segment 4 bases; nucleotides outside the gene matches: 7. This CDR3 is CSVMTGEPTGELFF. CDR3 nucleotide sequence: TGCAGCGTAATGACAGGGGAACCCACCGGGGAGCTGTTTTTT.

This clone was recorded once. This chain links TRBV27 with TRBJ1-1; TRBD1 matches at 7 bases. This CDR3 comprises 13 residues. Trimming removed 2 bases from V and 10 bases from J; junction bases left unmatched: 7. The V gene's germline CDR1 is MNHEY and CDR2 SMNVEV (reference sequence). In nucleotides, the CDR3 is TGTGCCAGCAGTTTAGACAGGGTTAATGTAGCTTTCTTT. This gives the protein CASSLDRVNVAFF.

The chain employs TRBV7-9 and TRBJ2-3, with unresolved D. The CDR3 covers 15 residues. CDR1 and CDR2 from the germline V gene are SEHNR and FQNEAQ (reference sequence). V lost 3 bases and J lost 11, with 21 bases in between. CDR3 in amino acids: CASSFMYLTDTRQYF. The CDR3 DNA follows: TGTGCCAGCAGCTTTATGTACCTCACAGATACGAGGCAGTATTTT.

The chain links TRBV6-5 to TRBJ2-7, with 8 bases that match TRBD2. The CDR3 is made up of 14 amino acids. The V and J ends lost 8 bases and 6 bases, in that order; junction bases with no gene match: 12. CDR1 is MNHEY, CDR2 SVGAGI, per germline. In DNA, the CDR3 is TGTGCCAGCCCGGGACTAGAGGGTTTCGGCGAGCAGTACTTC. Translation: CASPGLEGFGEQYF.

The chain carries TRBV27 and TRBJ2-7; unclear D gene. The V end lost 5 bases, the J end lost 0 bases, and 2 bases lay between the germline ends. This CDR3 is 11 amino acids long. Germline values: CDR1 MNHEY, CDR2 SMNVEV (reference sequence). The DNA of the CDR3 is TGTGCCAGCAGTCTCTCCTACGAGCAGTACTTC. Its translation is CASSLSYEQYF.

The chain has TRBV4-1 and TRBJ2-1, with 15 positions matching TRBD2. The CDR3 extends over 21 amino acids. The germline gives CDR1 MGHRA, CDR2 YSYEKL. V lost 2 bases and J lost 1; bases outside the gene matches: 12. CDR3 region: CASSQHKPGLAGGESYNEQFF. The CDR3 bases are TGCGCCAGCAGCCAACATAAACCGGGACTAGCGGGGGGTGAATCCTACAATGAGCAGTTCTTC.

The chain carries TRBV27 and TRBJ1-1; no definite D call. Trimming removed 2 bases at V and 5 bases at J, with 9 bases between. The V gene's germline CDR1 is MNHEY and CDR2 SMNVEV (reference sequence). The CDR3 covers 13 residues. The CDR3 loop reads CASSLAISTEAFF. In nucleotides, the CDR3 is TGTGCCAGCAGTTTAGCGATTTCAACTGAAGCTTTCTTT.

The V and J genes are TRBV7-8 and TRBJ1-3; no firm D call. Germline CDR1 SGHVS, CDR2 FQNEAQ. V was trimmed by 2 bases and J by 4 bases, leaving 21 bases between them. This CDR3 is 18 amino acids long. This CDR3 reads CASSLSYGVGGSGNTIYF. DNA of the CDR3: TGTGCCAGCAGCTTATCCTATGGGGTAGGCGGGTCGGGAAACACCATATATTTT. The full variable domain, its missing parts supplied by reference TRBV7-8 and TRBJ1-3, is GAGVSQSPRYKVAKRGQDVALRCDPISGHVSLFWYQQALGQGPEFLTYFQNEAQLDKSGLPSDRFFAERPEGSVSTLKIQRTQQEDSAVYLCASSLSYGVGGSGNTIYFGEGSWLTVV.

This clone has a single count. V is TRBV11-2 and J is TRBJ2-7; 11 bases fit TRBD2. CDR1 and CDR2 from the germline V gene are SGHAT and FQNNGV. V gave up 0 bases and J gave up 6 bases; unmatched junction bases: 4. There are 15 residues in the CDR3. The CDR3 is CASSLDPLAGGEQYF. CDR3 in DNA: TGTGCCAGCAGCTTAGACCCCCTAGCGGGAGGCGAGCAGTACTTC.

This clone appeared a single time. The genes are TRBV13 and TRBJ1-2, with D perhaps matching TRBD1 (6 bases). The CDR3 covers 13 residues. Germline CDR1 reads PRHDT; CDR2 reads FYEKMQ (reference sequence). Deletions cut 5 bases from V and 4 bases from J, with 11 bases between. The CDR3 DNA follows: TGTGCCAGCAGCAAGGACAGAAGCTATGGCTACACCTTC. This sequence encodes CASSKDRSYGYTF.

This rearrangement joins TRBV29-1 to TRBJ1-1; a possible D gene is TRBD1 (5 bases). The CDR3 has 13 amino acids. The germline V gene has CDR1 SQVTM and CDR2 ANQGSEA. Trimming took 4 bases from V and 4 from J, leaving 13 bases between them. CDR3 in DNA: TGCAGCGTTGTAGCGGCGGGGGGCACTGAAGCTTTCTTT. It codes for CSVVAAGGTEAFF.

The V and J genes are TRBV7-2 and TRBJ2-7, with D possibly being TRBD2 (5 bases). There are 14 residues in the CDR3. Trimming left V 5 bases short and J 6 bases short, with 17 bases between. The germline V gene encodes CDR1 SGHTA and CDR2 FQGNSA. Here the CDR3 DNA reads TGTGCCAGCAGCCCTTTAGCGCTGGCGGGCGAGCAGTACTTC. It translates to CASSPLALAGEQYF. Drawing the rest from reference TRBV7-2 and TRBJ2-7, the complete variable domain is GAGVSQSPSNKVTEKGKDVELRCDPISGHTALYWYRQSLGQGLEFLIYFQGNSAPDKSGLPSDRFSAERTGGSVSTLTIQRTQQEDSAVYLCASSPLALAGEQYFGPGTRLTVT.

The chain combines TRBV12-5 with TRBJ2-7; 9 bases map to TRBD1. This CDR3 region has 16 residues. CDR1 and CDR2 (germline): LGHNT, FRNRAP. V shed 2 bases, J shed 1 base, and the junction held 6 bases outside the gene matches. CDR3 sequence (DNA): TGTGCTAGTGGTTTGTCTAGTGGGACAGGGTCCTACGAGCAGTACTTC. The encoded protein is CASGLSSGTGSYEQYF. Looking up the rest from reference TRBV12-5 and TRBJ2-7 gives the full variable domain: DARVTQTPRHKVTEMGQEVTMRCQPILGHNTVFWYRQTMMQGLELLAYFRNRAPLDDSGMPKDRFSAEMPDATLATLKIQPSEPRDSAVYFCASGLSSGTGSYEQYFGPGTRLTVT.

The chain joins TRBV5-4 to TRBJ1-1; D is perhaps TRBD1 (5 bases). The germline CDR1 and CDR2 sequences are SGHNT and YYREEE (reference sequence). This CDR3 contains 15 residues. Trimming left V 4 bases short and J 0 bases short, with 13 bases between. In DNA, the CDR3 is TGTGCCAGCAGCGGTCAGACAGTCATGAACACTGAAGCTTTCTTT. Protein sequence: CASSGQTVMNTEAFF. Drawing the rest from reference TRBV5-4 and TRBJ1-1, the complete variable domain is ETGVTQSPTHLIKTRGQQVTLRCSSQSGHNTVSWYQQALGQGPQFIFQYYREEENGRGNFPPRFSGLQFPNYSSELNVNALELDDSALYLCASSGQTVMNTEAFFGQGTRLTVV.

The chain combines TRBV29-1 with TRBJ1-2, with 7 bases aligning to TRBD1. The CDR3 runs 18 residues. The V gene end was trimmed by 0 bases and the J gene end by 3 bases; junction bases not matched to a gene: 16. Germline V gene sequence: CDR1 SQVTM, CDR2 ANQGSEA. The CDR3 spells CSVEDRGKPGTEDYGYTF. CDR3 bases: TGCAGCGTTGAAGATCGGGGGAAACCCGGGACAGAAGACTATGGCTACACCTTC.

The V and J genes are TRBV5-4 and TRBJ1-1; no clear D gene. The CDR3 loop spans 13 amino acids. Trimming stripped 2 bases from V and 0 bases from J, with 5 bases between. Looked up from germline, CDR1 is SGHNT and CDR2 is YYREEE (reference sequence). As DNA, the CDR3 is TGTGCCAGCAGCTTACAGATGAACACTGAAGCTTTCTTT. It yields the protein CASSLQMNTEAFF.